Presented here are 24 T cell receptor beta chains from one specimen sequenced in a study of beta chain features in type 1 diabetes. Findings and caveats of the study: Patients with Type 1 diabetes showed moderately but significantly shorter TCRB CDR3s in all four CD4+ subsets.

The whole isolated RNA underwent reverse transcription, so sequencing captured expressed TCRB transcripts. Some clones are missing from TCRdb's copy, which holds only in-frame ones; the method was immunoSEQ multiplex PCR. The profile shows almost 350,000 clones, around 9% of them singletons. What these receptors recognize is not known. Material: central memory CD4+ T cells from blood. The receptors were gathered from a man aged 30 to 45 with type 1 diabetes.

The chain carries TRBV28 and TRBJ1-2; a weak D match, TRBD1 (6 bases). Trimming shortened V by 6 bases and J by 4 bases, and 15 bases separated the two germline ends. CDR1 MDHEN and CDR2 SYDVKM come from the germline V gene. The CDR3 contains 14 residues. The CDR3 bases are TGTGCCAGCAGAATGACAGGCATTAGCTATGGCTACACCTTC. Amino acids: CASRMTGISYGYTF.

This clone was recorded a few times. The J gene is TRBJ2-7, the V gene TRBV6-5; 7 nucleotides line up with TRBD1. With V trimmed by 5 bases and J by 0 bases, 4 bases remained unmatched. Germline assignment: CDR1 MNHEY and CDR2 SVGAGI. The CDR3 extends over 14 amino acids. The CDR3 nucleotides read TGTGCCAGCAGTCCCCCAGGGGGCTCCTACGAGCAGTACTTC. This encodes CASSPPGGSYEQYF.

This clone occurred a few times. The CDR3 bases are TGTGCCAGCAGTTCCTCCGGGATCAATAATGAAAAACTGTTTTTT. It specifies CASSSSGINNEKLFF. The chain carries TRBV28 and TRBJ1-4; no reliable D call. Germline V gives CDR1 MDHEN, CDR2 SYDVKM. This CDR3 has 15 amino acids. V lost 4 bases, J lost 4 bases, and 13 bases lay in between.

The rearrangement links TRBV2 to TRBJ1-2, with D possibly TRBD1 on 6 matching bases. CDR1 is SNHLY and CDR2 is FYNNEI in the germline V gene. The CDR3 covers 16 residues. The V end lost 4 bases, the J end lost 7 bases, and 22 bases lay between the germline ends. The CDR3 here is CASSAMGADSSGGYTF. In DNA, the CDR3 is TGTGCCAGCAGTGCGATGGGGGCGGACTCTTCGGGTGGCTACACCTTC.

There are a few counts of this clone. The chain links TRBV30 to TRBJ1-6; D is ambiguous. Looked up from germline, CDR1 is GTSNPN and CDR2 is SVGIG (reference sequence). V was cut by 0 bases and J by 5 bases, with 2 bases left in between. This CDR3 has 12 residues. CDR3 nucleotides: TGTGCCTGGAGTGTAGATAATTCACCCCTCCACTTT. Translating it yields CAWSVDNSPLHF.

The V gene is TRBV5-1, the J gene TRBJ1-6; perhaps TRBD1 as D (5 bases). Trimming left V 4 bases short and J 9 bases short, with 11 bases between. The CDR3 spans 13 residues. CDR1 and CDR2 (germline): SGHRS, YFSETQ. This CDR3 is CASSQDMSSPLHF. CDR3 in DNA: TGCGCCAGCAGCCAGGACATGAGTTCACCCCTCCACTTT.

This clone was detected only a few times. The V and J genes are TRBV7-2 and TRBJ2-3, with TRBD2 as a possible D gene (5 bases). V was shortened by 4 bases and J by 2 bases, with 10 bases between the two germline ends. Germline V gives CDR1 SGHTA, CDR2 FQGNSA. CDR3 size: 14 residues. CDR3 sequence (DNA): TGTGCCAGCAGCTATGGACTGTTCACAGATACGCAGTATTTT. Protein sequence: CASSYGLFTDTQYF.

This clone came up a few times. The rearrangement joins TRBV10-1 to TRBJ2-3, with a possible D match to TRBD1 (5 bases). Germline values: CDR1 WNHNN, CDR2 SYGVQD (reference sequence). Trimming shortened V by 8 bases and J by 1 base, and 13 bases separated the two germline ends. CDR3 length: 14 residues. The CDR3: CASQETDGTDTQYF. The CDR3 DNA follows: TGCGCCAGCCAGGAGACAGACGGCACAGATACGCAGTATTTT.

The CDR3 spells CASSLDGSGANVLTF. The CDR3 DNA reads TGTGCCAGCAGCTTGGATGGGTCTGGGGCCAACGTCCTGACTTTC. The chain has TRBV7-9 and TRBJ2-6; D uncertain. V lost 3 bases, J lost 1 base, and 7 bases lay in between. This CDR3 spans 15 amino acids. Looked up from germline, CDR1 is SEHNR and CDR2 is FQNEAQ (reference sequence).

The chain has TRBV6-1 and TRBJ2-7, with 7 bases identical to TRBD1. Germline V CDR1 and CDR2: MNHNS, SASEGT. This CDR3 is 13 amino acids long. V trimming: 5 bases; J trimming: 5 bases; junction bases outside the gene matches: 6. The CDR3 DNA is TGTGCCAGCAGTAATCGACAGGGTGACGAGCAGTACTTC. This translates into CASSNRQGDEQYF.

This clone was found many times. V is TRBV4-3 and J is TRBJ2-3; possible D gene TRBD2, 5 bases. V gave up 4 bases and J gave up 6 bases, with 8 bases separating them. Germline values: CDR1 LGHNA, CDR2 YSLEER. The CDR3 length is 12 residues. CDR3 loop: CASSRRGDTQYF. The CDR3 DNA reads as TGCGCCAGCAGCCGACGCGGGGATACGCAGTATTTT.

The chain is built from TRBV28 and TRBJ2-7; maybe TRBD2 (6 bases). Germline V lookup: CDR1 MDHEN, CDR2 SYDVKM. This CDR3 comprises 12 residues. The CDR3 DNA is TGTGCGGGGGGAGATCGGGTACAAGAGCAGTACTTC. Protein sequence: CAGGDRVQEQYF.

This chain uses TRBV9 with TRBJ2-5; 8 nucleotides align to TRBD1. This CDR3 has 13 amino acids. In germline, CDR1 is SGDLS, CDR2 YYNGEE. J gave up 5 bases and V 3 bases, and 3 bases lay outside the gene matches. CDR3 coding DNA: TGTGCCAGCAGCGGACAGGGGACGGAGACCCAGTACTTC. Its protein product is CASSGQGTETQYF.

This clone was seen more than once but under ten times. The V and J genes are TRBV29-1 and TRBJ2-3, with TRBD1 matching 11 bases. The V segment lost 0 bases and the J segment 0 bases; nucleotides outside the gene matches: 11. Germline CDR1 is SQVTM and CDR2 is ANQGSEA. CDR3 length: 19 amino acids. The CDR3 protein is CSVEDPYAGQGVSTDTQYF. In DNA form, the CDR3 reads TGCAGCGTTGAAGATCCCTACGCGGGACAGGGGGTCAGCACAGATACGCAGTATTTT.

CDR3 sequence: CASSSGLAGGTYNEQFF. The CDR3 DNA reads as TGCGCCAGCAGCTCGGGACTAGCGGGGGGCACCTACAATGAGCAGTTCTTC. The J gene is TRBJ2-1, the V gene TRBV5-1; 15 bases are shared with TRBD2. The CDR3 runs 17 residues. V shed 3 bases, J shed 2 bases, and the junction held 3 bases outside the gene matches. The germline V gene encodes CDR1 SGHRS and CDR2 YFSETQ.

Comment on this clone: A far larger clone is one base from this, pointing to a likely read error. The sample carries other DNA sequences with the same CDR3. The chain carries TRBV7-2 and TRBJ2-5; maybe TRBD2 (5 bases). Trimming shortened V by 5 bases and J by 0 bases, and 10 bases separated the two germline ends. The germline V gene encodes CDR1 SGHTA and CDR2 FQGNSA. CDR3 length equals 14 residues. CDR3 nucleotide sequence: TGTGCCAGCAGCCGGACGGGAAACCAAGAGACCCAGTACTTC. It is translated as CASSRTGNQETQYF.

This clone was counted between two and nine times. CDR3 sequence: CASRGSSLNIQYF. The CDR3 nucleotides are TGTGCCAGTAGAGGCTCTTCACTCAACATTCAGTACTTC. This rearrangement joins TRBV2 to TRBJ2-4, with D unresolved. Trimming left V 9 bases short and J 7 bases short, with 16 bases between. The germline gives CDR1 SNHLY, CDR2 FYNNEI. The CDR3 spans 13 residues.

This clone was seen only a few times. This rearrangement joins TRBV12-5 to TRBJ1-1; TRBD1 is a possible D gene (5 bases). Germline assignment: CDR1 LGHNT and CDR2 FRNRAP. The CDR3 sequence is 12 residues long. With 10 bases removed from V and 3 bases from J, the gap between germline ends came to 12 bases. The CDR3, as DNA: TGTGCTACTAAAGGGGCAGACACTGAAGCTTTCTTT. Its translation: CATKGADTEAFF.

The genes are TRBV10-2 and TRBJ2-7; TRBD2 agrees at 9 bases. The ends lost 4 bases at V and 6 bases at J; junction bases unmatched: 4. The CDR3 contains 13 residues. CDR1 is WSHSY, CDR2 SAAADI, per germline. CDR3 sequence (DNA): TGCGCCAGCAGTGTTGCGGGGGGGCCCGAGCAGTACTTC. Translation: CASSVAGGPEQYF.

The CDR3, as DNA: TGCGCCAGCAGCCAAGATCATGAAGGGGCCTATGGCTACACCTTC. This encodes CASSQDHEGAYGYTF. The V gene is TRBV4-3, the J gene TRBJ1-2, with D possibly matching TRBD1 (5 bases). Germline V gene data show CDR1 as LGHNA and CDR2 as YSLEER. Trimming took off 0 bases at V and 4 bases at J, with 12 bases between the two ends. This CDR3 has 15 amino acids.

This clone was detected only a few times. This chain joins TRBV10-1 and TRBJ1-2, with 7 bases lining up with TRBD1. The CDR3 contains 13 residues. The ends lost 6 bases at V and 7 bases at J; junction bases unmatched: 8. Germline CDR1 and CDR2: WNHNN and SYGVQD (reference sequence). The CDR3 DNA reads TGCGCCAGCAGAGAGACAGGGTTCTCTGGCTACACCTTC. It translates to CASRETGFSGYTF.

The sample holds many counts of this clone. The chain couples TRBV21-1 to TRBJ2-7; TRBD1, the D gene given by the table, was not confirmed from the DNA. TRBV21-1 is deemed a pseudogene. The CDR3 sequence is 18 residues long. The CDR3 coding sequence is TGTGCCAGCAGCAACGTGAGCCGGGACACCTGTAGCTCCTACGAGCAGTACTTC. Amino acids: CASSNVSRDTCSSYEQYF.

Here the CDR3 reads CASSLAPSGREKLFF. The CDR3 DNA reads as TGCGCCAGCAGCTTGGCCCCATCAGGGAGGGAAAAACTGTTTTTT. The rearrangement uses TRBV5-1 and TRBJ1-4, with TRBD1 as a possible D gene (5 bases). V was clipped by 0 bases and J by 8 bases, with 14 bases between them. This CDR3 region has 15 residues. Germline V gene data show CDR1 as SGHRS and CDR2 as YFSETQ.

This clone has more than one count but fewer than ten. The chain joins TRBV4-3 to TRBJ2-2, with D hard to call. The germline CDR1 and CDR2 sequences are LGHNA and YSLEER. This CDR3 is 16 amino acids long. Trimming removed 0 bases at V and 1 base at J, with 9 bases between. The CDR3 is CASSQESARNTGELFF. DNA for the CDR3: TGCGCCAGCAGCCAAGAGTCGGCGAGGAACACCGGGGAGCTGTTTTTT.